This entry describes one T cell receptor (beta chain). As yet, its antigen is unknown. The junction departs from germline at one end; a sequencing error may be responsible. A second PCR, run for roughly 7 to 11 cycles, used a sample-barcoded 5' primer plus a J-beta primer mix. A tag from a template-switch adaptor with 12 random nucleotides marked each cDNA molecule. Using its own MiXCR run on the 5' RACE reads, TCRdb lists one record per CDR3 protein. The sample carries about 1.4 million distinct CDR3 sequences, approximately 59% recorded once. CDR1 is SGHTA, CDR2 FQGNSA, per germline. This CDR3 comprises 14 residues. The record originates from a study of blood T cells in healthy people across ages. Study findings and constraints: Unknown CMV status may confound age-related changes in expanded clones.

Source material: blood. This chain joins TRBV7-2 and TRBJ2-1; D unresolved. The sequence came from a man between 18 and 29 years old in good health. CDR3 in DNA: TGTGCCAGCACCTCAGTTCAAACTTACAATGAGCAGTTCTTT. The encoded protein is CASTSVQTYNEQFF.